This T cell receptor beta chain was captured by sequencing in a study of cytomegalovirus exposure and HLA in healthy donors. As for the study in general: Some 85 million unique TCRs, all from HLA-typed donors, were included in an early release of the data. Points from the study as a whole: Previously analyzed data showed that most TCR beta V segments were productive at a frequency of about 87% or about 30%.

The CDR3 has 13 amino acids. Germline CDR1 and CDR2: SGHRS and YFSETQ. V was clipped by 7 bases and J by 0 bases, with 10 bases between them. Points on this clone: Its antigen is currently unknown.

13 Jbeta primers and 60 Vbeta primers were used for the PCR. TCRdb keeps only in-frame clones here, not all; method: immunoSEQ multiplex PCR. Of about 130,000 clones in the sample, 70% to 80% were seen once. Material for sequencing was PBMCs. This sequence originates from a middle-aged man in good health and CMV-seronegative. This chain joins TRBV5-1 and TRBJ1-1; no clear D gene. The CDR3 loop is CASRQDLNTEAFF. In DNA, the CDR3 is TGCGCCAGCCGGCAGGACTTGAACACTGAAGCTTTCTTT.